The 2 T cell receptor beta chains in this list originate from one sample, sequenced in a study of T cell responses to AZD1222 COVID-19 vaccine. The assay was immunoSEQ multiplex PCR, and TCRdb's table has in-frame clones only and misses some. The sample consists of around 190,000 clones, around 92% of them appearing once. The sequencing used peripheral blood, collected on day 0 of AZD1222 vaccination. These receptors came from an adult in good health.

This chain links TRBV6-1 with TRBJ2-1, with 9 bases fitting TRBD2. The germline CDR1 and CDR2 sequences are MNHNS and SASEGT. After removal of 2 bases from V and 6 bases from J, the junction contained 11 bases not matched to a gene. The CDR3 has 17 residues. CDR3 amino acids: CASSENRGLAGLNEQFF. Here the CDR3 DNA reads TGTGCCAGCAGTGAAAATAGGGGGCTAGCGGGGCTCAATGAGCAGTTCTTC.

J is TRBJ1-2 and V is TRBV11-2; possibly TRBD1 for D (6 bases). The CDR3 consists of 14 residues. Germline V gene data show CDR1 as SGHAT and CDR2 as FQNNGV. Trimming left V 1 base short and J 4 bases short, with 10 bases between. CDR3 coding DNA: TGTGCCAGCAGCTTAGTCGGGGGCGGCTATGGCTACACCTTC. Translating gives CASSLVGGGYGYTF.